This T cell receptor beta chain appears in the sequencing data of a study of T cell changes during pregnancy in multiple sclerosis. The method was immunoSEQ multiplex PCR; TCRdb's version includes in-frame clones alone and lacks a portion of them. This table holds tens of thousands of clones, around 92% found once. V trimming: 3 bases; J trimming: 6 bases; junction bases outside the gene matches: 6. Germline CDR1 reads LGHNA; CDR2 reads YNFKEQ. The CDR3 is 15 amino acids. The J gene is TRBJ2-1, the V gene TRBV4-2, with 9 bases matching TRBD2. This specimen consisted of peripheral blood, obtained in the third trimester of pregnancy. This receptor was obtained from a female donor in good health, enrolled as a control in a pregnancy study. For the CDR3, the DNA is TGTGCCAGCAGCCAGCTGGCGGGGGGGACCAATGAGCAGTTCTTC. It translates to CASSQLAGGTNEQFF.